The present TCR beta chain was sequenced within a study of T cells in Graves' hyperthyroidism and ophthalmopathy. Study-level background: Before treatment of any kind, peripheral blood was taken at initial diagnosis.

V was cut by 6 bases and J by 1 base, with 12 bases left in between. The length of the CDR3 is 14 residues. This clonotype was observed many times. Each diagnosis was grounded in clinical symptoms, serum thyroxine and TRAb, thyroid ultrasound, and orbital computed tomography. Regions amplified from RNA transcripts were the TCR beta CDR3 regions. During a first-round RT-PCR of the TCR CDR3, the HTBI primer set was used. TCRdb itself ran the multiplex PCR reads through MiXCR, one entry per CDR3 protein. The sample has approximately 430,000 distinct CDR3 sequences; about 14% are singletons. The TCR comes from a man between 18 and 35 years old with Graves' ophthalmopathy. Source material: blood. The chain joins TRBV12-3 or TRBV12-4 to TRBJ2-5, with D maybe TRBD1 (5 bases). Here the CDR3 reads CASSLVGAQETQYF. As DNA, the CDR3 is TGTGCCAGCAGCCTCGTAGGGGCCCAAGAGACCCAGTACTTC.